Each of the 3 T cell receptor beta chains below was sequenced from the same sample in a study of kidney transplant recipient with SARS-CoV-2 infection. TCRdb reprocessed the reads with MiXCR, giving one entry per CDR3 protein. The top ten hold less than 8.5% of the sample, which has 200,000 to 300,000 distinct CDR3 sequences, about 30% seen once. The specimen comprised a blood sample, sampled at baseline and on day 111 from a kidney transplant recipient. All receptors derive from a male patient aged 25 to 39 who had COVID-19 and was a kidney transplant recipient. Some T cells could come from the graft donor.

This clonotype occurred many times. This chain joins TRBV5-1 and TRBJ2-5, with 7 bases identical to TRBD1. Looked up from germline, CDR1 is SGHRS and CDR2 is YFSETQ. V shed 0 bases and J 4 bases; nucleotides not matched to a gene: 6. This CDR3 is built from 15 residues. In DNA, the CDR3 is TGCGCCAGCAGCTTGGCCGTAGGGGGCGGAGAGACCCAGTACTTC. This gives the protein CASSLAVGGGETQYF.

Many counts were recorded for this clonotype. The chain recombines TRBV8-2 with TRBJ1-2. TRBV8-2 is marked as a pseudogene. The CDR3 loop spans 16 amino acids. DNA for the CDR3: TGTGGCAGTTTCACCCTTGATAGCCGAAAGACCTATGGCTACACCTTC. Its protein product is CGSFTLDSRKTYGYTF.

In this sample, this clonotype turned up many times. V gene TRBV6-1 combines with J gene TRBJ1-2; no clear D gene. The CDR3 totals 17 residues. The germline gives CDR1 MNHNS, CDR2 SASEGT. With 5 bases removed from V and 4 bases from J, the gap between germline ends came to 23 bases. The CDR3 spells CASSTEDSMRKTYGYTF. CDR3 sequence (DNA): TGTGCCAGCAGTACGGAGGACTCTATGCGAAAGACCTATGGCTACACCTTC.